The entry below describes one T cell receptor beta chain. Its antigen is unidentified. The sample belongs to a study of T cells after yellow fever vaccination. Turning to the study itself: It was SMART-Seq v4 Ultra Low Input that prepared the fractions with low cell numbers. Broader study findings: Highly abundant clonotypes carried over from the bulk population could end up in FACS-sorted repertoires as contaminants. The secondary response was weaker but peaked faster, day 5 versus 15.

Template switching with 5'RACE generated the TCR cDNA and added a universal primer site and UMIs. TCRdb re-derived calls from the 5' RACE reads in MiXCR, one entry per CDR3 protein. The repertoire includes 300,000 or so distinct CDR3 sequences, about an eighth of them detected once, and roughly 0.5% sits in the top ten. Deletions cut 3 bases from V and 4 bases from J, with 15 bases between. The CDR3 sequence is 15 residues long. The TCR originated in a man younger than 45 who received the YFV17D yellow fever vaccine. The source was CD4+ T cells sorted from PBMCs, collected 45 days after the yellow fever booster vaccination. The V call is TRBV12-3 or TRBV12-4, the J call TRBJ2-5; D may be TRBD1 or TRBD2 (5 bases each). The CDR3 loop is CASSFGVLGTETQYF. The CDR3 DNA reads TGTGCCAGCAGTTTTGGTGTCTTAGGGACAGAGACCCAGTACTTC.